The 20 T cell receptor beta chains presented below share a single source sample, sequenced in a study of blood T cell repertoires in COVID-19. Measured with immunoSEQ multiplex PCR; TCRdb has only the in-frame clones, and not every one. Of some 220,000 clones listed, about 85% are singletons. Sequencing input: peripheral blood. The receptors originated from a woman older than 75 with active or convalescent COVID-19.

This chain links TRBV7-9 with TRBJ2-2; 8 bases line up with TRBD2. CDR3 length: 16 amino acids. The junction had 3 bases not matched to a gene; V was cut back by 1 base and J by 2 bases. The germline V gene has CDR1 SEHNR and CDR2 FQNEAQ (reference sequence). The DNA of the CDR3 is TGTGCCAGCAGCTTAGGGAGCGGGAGAAACACCGGGGAGCTGTTTTTT. Its protein product is CASSLGSGRNTGELFF.

This chain joins TRBV7-8 and TRBJ1-3, with TRBD1 identical over 10 bases. The CDR3 has 16 amino acids. In germline, CDR1 is SGHVS, CDR2 FQNEAQ. V dropped 1 base and J dropped 3; count of bases not matched to a gene: 3. The CDR3 is CASSLGQGAIGNTIYF. The DNA for the CDR3 is TGTGCCAGCAGCTTAGGACAGGGGGCGATTGGAAACACCATATATTTT.

The chain recombines TRBV9 with TRBJ2-6; D uncertain. This CDR3 is 17 amino acids long. The germline V gene has CDR1 SGDLS and CDR2 YYNGEE. Trimming took 0 bases from V and 0 from J, leaving 10 bases between them. DNA of the CDR3: TGTGCCAGCAGCGTAGCGAAAAGGAGCTCTGGGGCCAACGTCCTGACTTTC. As protein: CASSVAKRSSGANVLTF.

V is TRBV29-1 and J is TRBJ1-1; D is uncertain. The length of the CDR3 is 12 residues. The ends were cut back, 4 bases at V and 11 bases at J, with 17 bases in the middle. The V gene's germline CDR1 is SQVTM and CDR2 ANQGSEA. The DNA for the CDR3 is TGCAGCGTTGTAGGTCCGGCGGGTGATGCTTTCTTT. This sequence encodes CSVVGPAGDAFF. The entire variable domain, with the rest obtained from reference TRBV29-1 and TRBJ1-1, is as follows: SAVISQKPSRDICQRGTSLTIQCQVDSQVTMMFWYRQQPGQSLTLIATANQGSEATYESGFVIDKFPISRPNLTFSTLTVSNMSPEDSSIYLCSVVGPAGDAFFGQGTRLTVV.

V is TRBV20-1 and J is TRBJ2-1, with 7 bases lining up with TRBD2. This CDR3 is built from 14 residues. Unmatched junction bases numbered 8, after V lost 3 bases and J lost 6 bases. Germline CDR1 is DFQATT and CDR2 is SNEGSKA (reference sequence). CDR3 region: CSASWASGSNEQFF. As DNA, the CDR3 is TGCAGTGCTAGTTGGGCTAGCGGAAGCAATGAGCAGTTCTTC.

This clone has at least ten counts. The sample carries other DNA sequences with the same CDR3. V and J are TRBV5-4 and TRBJ1-2; the match to TRBD1 covers 11 bases. The CDR3 spans 16 residues. CDR1 is SGHNT, CDR2 YYREEE, per germline (reference sequence). The junction had 7 bases not matched to a gene; V was cut back by 4 bases and J by 2 bases. DNA for the CDR3: TGTGCCAGCAGCCCCGGACAGGGGGCGCAAAACTATGGCTACACCTTC. As protein: CASSPGQGAQNYGYTF.

The gene calls are TRBV28 and TRBJ1-2; D unresolved. V dropped 4 bases and J dropped 8 bases, with 17 bases sitting between them. CDR3 length: 14 residues. Germline assignment: CDR1 MDHEN and CDR2 SYDVKM. CDR3 in amino acids: CASSSLVELRGYTF. CDR3 nucleotide sequence: TGTGCCAGCAGTTCTTTAGTAGAGTTGAGGGGCTACACCTTC.

A note on this clone: The same CDR3 also results from other DNA sequences found in this sample. The chain has TRBV5-1 and TRBJ1-2; 8 nucleotides match TRBD1. The V gene's germline CDR1 is SGHRS and CDR2 YFSETQ. After removal of 2 bases from V and 2 bases from J, the junction contained 2 bases not matched to a gene. This CDR3 is built from 14 residues. The CDR3 nucleotides read TGCGCCAGCAGCTTAGGACAGGGAAACTATGGCTACACCTTC. Protein: CASSLGQGNYGYTF. Combining the CDR3 with reference TRBV5-1 and TRBJ1-2 gives the whole variable domain KAGVTQTPRYLIKTRGQQVTLSCSPISGHRSVSWYQQTPGQGLQFLFEYFSETQRNKGNFPGRFSGRQFSNSRSEMNVSTLELGDSALYLCASSLGQGNYGYTFGSGTRLTVV.

The chain links TRBV18 to TRBJ2-7; 12 bases map to TRBD1. CDR3 size: 16 residues. CDR1 is KGHSH, CDR2 LQKENI, per germline. Trimming at V came to 2 bases and at J to 7 bases, leaving 9 bases not matched to a gene. The CDR3 sequence: CASSPSRGQGAWEQYF. The CDR3 DNA is TGTGCCAGCTCACCATCGCGGGGACAGGGGGCTTGGGAGCAGTACTTC. The variable domain in full, completed from reference TRBV18 and TRBJ2-7, reads NAGVMQNPRHLVRRRGQEARLRCSPMKGHSHVYWYRQLPEEGLKFMVYLQKENIIDESGMPKERFSAEFPKEGPSILRIQQVVRGDSAAYFCASSPSRGQGAWEQYFGPGTRLTVT.

The chain carries TRBV7-3 and TRBJ2-3, with a weak D call TRBD2 (5 bases). V dropped 2 bases and J dropped 0 bases, with 9 bases sitting between them. This CDR3 has 15 amino acids. Germline V gene data show CDR1 as SGHTA and CDR2 as FQGTGA. CDR3 DNA: TGTGCCAGCAGCTTACGGGGAAGGAGCACAGATACGCAGTATTTT. It specifies CASSLRGRSTDTQYF.

The chain combines TRBV9 with TRBJ2-2, with 15 nucleotides matching TRBD2. The CDR3 is 17 amino acids. With V trimmed by 5 bases and J by 4 bases, 6 bases remained unmatched. CDR1 is SGDLS, CDR2 YYNGEE, per germline. The CDR3 DNA follows: TGTGCCAGCAGTCCCGGGACTAGCGGGAGGAGCACCGGGGAGCTGTTTTTT. It encodes CASSPGTSGRSTGELFF.

V and J are TRBV3-1 (or the pseudogene TRBV3-2) and TRBJ2-5; 8 bases agree with TRBD2. The CDR3 sequence is 15 residues long. Germline-derived CDR1 and CDR2 are LGHDT and YNNKEL (reference sequence). The V gene end was trimmed by 4 bases and the J gene end by 0 bases; junction bases not matched to a gene: 4. CDR3 sequence: CASSLNSGNQETQYF. The CDR3 DNA is TGTGCCAGCAGCCTTAATAGCGGGAACCAAGAGACCCAGTACTTC.

This clone was recorded once. The rearrangement links TRBV19 to TRBJ2-5, with D possibly matching TRBD2 (6 bases). V shed 2 bases and J shed 2 bases, with 9 bases lying between them. Germline CDR1 LNHDA, CDR2 SQIVND (reference sequence). There are 14 residues in the CDR3. CDR3 residues: CASSIKGRQETQYF. The CDR3 DNA is TGTGCCAGTAGTATAAAAGGGAGGCAAGAGACCCAGTACTTC.

V is TRBV27 and J is TRBJ2-3; TRBD1 matches at 8 bases. The J segment lost 4 bases and the V segment lost 2 bases, leaving 2 bases of the junction unmatched. The CDR3 loop spans 14 amino acids. Germline lookup yields CDR1 MNHEY and CDR2 SMNVEV (reference sequence). CDR3 nucleotide sequence: TGTGCCAGCAGTTTAGGACAGGGTGCAGATACGCAGTATTTT. Translating it yields CASSLGQGADTQYF.

The V and J genes are TRBV7-3 and TRBJ2-1; a possible D gene is TRBD1 (5 bases). Trimming removed 4 bases at V and 10 bases at J, with 8 bases between. Germline lookup yields CDR1 SGHTA and CDR2 FQGTGA. The CDR3 has 11 amino acids. CDR3: CASSSGLEQFF. The CDR3, as DNA: TGTGCCAGCAGCTCAGGGTTGGAGCAGTTCTTC.

This rearrangement joins TRBV7-2 to TRBJ1-2; D gene unclear. CDR1 SGHTA and CDR2 FQGNSA come from the germline V gene. Trimming stripped 2 bases from V and 3 bases from J, with 7 bases between. The CDR3 is 13 residues long. The CDR3 nucleotides read TGTGCCAGCAGCTTACGCCCGGACTATGGCTACACCTTC. The encoded protein is CASSLRPDYGYTF. The whole variable domain, filled in from reference TRBV7-2 and TRBJ1-2, reads GAGVSQSPSNKVTEKGKDVELRCDPISGHTALYWYRQSLGQGLEFLIYFQGNSAPDKSGLPSDRFSAERTGGSVSTLTIQRTQQEDSAVYLCASSLRPDYGYTFGSGTRLTVV.

This sequence joins TRBV11-2 and TRBJ2-7; no firm D call. The CDR3 consists of 14 residues. Germline V gene data show CDR1 as SGHAT and CDR2 as FQNNGV. Trimming cost V 0 bases and J 5 bases, with 11 bases left between them. The DNA for the CDR3 is TGTGCCAGCAGCTTAGATTATCAGATCAACGAGCAGTACTTC. Its protein is CASSLDYQINEQYF.

The chain has TRBV2 and TRBJ2-2; 10 bases line up with TRBD2. V gave up 6 bases and J gave up 3 bases; unmatched junction bases: 4. This CDR3 has 15 residues. The germline CDR1 and CDR2 sequences are SNHLY and FYNNEI. For the CDR3, the DNA is TGTGCCAGCAGCCTTAGCGGGAGGTACACCGGGGAGCTGTTTTTT. It translates to CASSLSGRYTGELFF.

This clone was counted once. This sequence joins TRBV6-1 and TRBJ2-7; 10 positions match TRBD2. The germline V gene has CDR1 MNHNS and CDR2 SASEGT. V gave up 4 bases and J gave up 1 base; unmatched junction bases: 7. This CDR3 has 16 amino acids. The CDR3 sequence is CASSGFSGRVSYEQYF. The CDR3 nucleotides are TGTGCCAGCAGTGGCTTCAGCGGGAGGGTATCCTACGAGCAGTACTTC.

This chain joins TRBV5-1 and TRBJ2-2; D perhaps matches TRBD1 (6 bases). Trimming cost V 1 base and J 1 base, with 8 bases left between them. Germline V gene data show CDR1 as SGHRS and CDR2 as YFSETQ. The CDR3 spans 15 residues. The CDR3 DNA follows: TGCGCCAGCAGCTTGCCGGGACAGAACACCGGGGAGCTGTTTTTT. Its protein product is CASSLPGQNTGELFF.